The next 14 T cell receptor beta chains were all read from a single sample in a study of cytomegalovirus exposure and HLA in healthy donors. The study ran its PCR with 60 Vbeta and 13 Jbeta primers. Data came from immunoSEQ multiplex PCR; TCRdb stores just in-frame clones and leaves some out. Of about 110,000 clones in the sample, roughly 70% were seen once. Sequenced input: PBMCs. Every receptor here comes from a woman between 35 and 50 years old in good health and CMV-seropositive.

The rearrangement uses TRBV7-9 and TRBJ1-3; possibly TRBD1 for D (5 bases). This CDR3 comprises 17 residues. Trimming shortened V by 5 bases and J by 0 bases, and 17 bases separated the two germline ends. Germline V gene lookup returns CDR1 SEHNR and CDR2 FQNEAQ (reference sequence). As DNA, the CDR3 is TGTGCCAGCAGCCCACAGGACGTTCGGTCCTCTGGAAACACCATATATTTT. Translation gives CASSPQDVRSSGNTIYF.

The V gene is TRBV10-3, the J gene TRBJ2-1; the match to TRBD2 covers 11 bases. After removal of 2 bases from V and 8 bases from J, the junction contained 5 bases not matched to a gene. The CDR3 runs to 15 residues. Germline V gene lookup returns CDR1 ENHRY and CDR2 SYGVKD. This chain's CDR3 is CAISEGLAGGYEQFF. CDR3 nucleotides: TGTGCCATCAGTGAGGGGTTAGCGGGGGGGTATGAGCAGTTCTTC.

The chain combines TRBV5-1 with TRBJ1-4; weak D call: TRBD1 (5 bases). V gave up 5 bases and J gave up 8 bases, with 16 bases separating them. The CDR3 runs to 14 residues. Germline V gene lookup returns CDR1 SGHRS and CDR2 YFSETQ. In nucleotides, the CDR3 is TGCGCCAGCAGTTTTTCGGGGGAGGGAGAAAAACTGTTTTTT. Translated, it gives CASSFSGEGEKLFF.

This sequence joins TRBV7-9 and TRBJ2-3; 12 bases are shared with TRBD2. The CDR3 loop spans 16 amino acids. CDR1 SEHNR and CDR2 FQNEAQ come from the germline V gene (reference sequence). V lost 4 bases to trimming and J lost 2 bases; unmatched junction nucleotides: 4. The CDR3 spells CASSSGLAGPTDTQYF. CDR3 in DNA: TGTGCCAGCAGCTCTGGACTAGCGGGGCCCACAGATACGCAGTATTTT.

This clone occurred a few times. This chain connects TRBV4-3 to TRBJ1-2, with 8 bases aligning to TRBD1. The CDR3 spans 16 residues. Germline values: CDR1 LGHNA, CDR2 YSLEER. Trimming at V came to 2 bases and at J to 0 bases, leaving 5 bases not matched to a gene. Here the CDR3 DNA reads TGCGCCAGCAGCCAAACGGACAGGGTATCTAACTATGGCTACACCTTC. Amino acids: CASSQTDRVSNYGYTF.

J is TRBJ2-5 and V is TRBV2; 11 bases align to TRBD2. Germline CDR1 SNHLY, CDR2 FYNNEI. V trimming: 4 bases; J trimming: 5 bases; junction bases outside the gene matches: 6. This CDR3 has 15 residues. CDR3 nucleotides: TGTGCCAGCAGTGCGACTAGCGGGGTCCGGGAGACCCAGTACTTC. The encoded protein is CASSATSGVRETQYF.

The V and J genes are TRBV5-6 and TRBJ1-4; 7 nucleotides align to TRBD1. V was clipped by 0 bases and J by 6 bases; unmatched bases: 2. The CDR3 is made up of 14 amino acids. Germline assignment: CDR1 SGHDT and CDR2 YYEEEE. CDR3 sequence reads: CASSLAGGYEKLFF. In DNA form, the CDR3 reads TGTGCCAGCAGCTTGGCAGGGGGTTATGAAAAACTGTTTTTT.

This clone was seen a few times. The rearrangement uses TRBV10-1 and TRBJ2-1, with 8 bases matching TRBD2. V lost 7 bases, J lost 5 bases, and 10 bases stayed unmatched. CDR3 length: 15 residues. CDR1 is WNHNN and CDR2 is SYGVQD in the germline V gene (reference sequence). CDR3 nucleotides: TGCGCCAGCAAGGTGGGGACTAGGGCCGACAATGAGCAGTTCTTC. It translates to CASKVGTRADNEQFF.

The rearrangement joins TRBV2 to TRBJ1-6; 10 positions agree with TRBD1. Germline CDR1 and CDR2: SNHLY and FYNNEI. The CDR3 totals 17 residues. The junction had 14 bases not matched to a gene; V was cut back by 5 bases and J by 10 bases. CDR3 coding DNA: TGTGCCAGCAGTATTTCTTCCGGGACAGGGGTCGGGTCACCCCTCCACTTT. Its translation: CASSISSGTGVGSPLHF.

The chain joins TRBV11-2 to TRBJ2-2; D is unclear. The CDR3 sequence is 14 residues long. From germline, CDR1 is SGHAT and CDR2 FQNNGV. Trimming shortened V by 1 base and J by 4 bases, and 7 bases separated the two germline ends. The CDR3, as DNA: TGTGCCAGCAGCTTAGTCCCCAGCACCGGGGAGCTGTTTTTT. Translating it yields CASSLVPSTGELFF.

The V gene is TRBV27, the J gene TRBJ2-5; 9 bases align to TRBD1. J lost 5 bases, V lost 5 bases, and 3 bases had no gene match. CDR3 size: 13 residues. From germline, CDR1 is MNHEY and CDR2 SMNVEV (reference sequence). Written as DNA, the CDR3 is TGTGCCAGCAGTACAGGGGGCTGGGAGACCCAGTACTTC. It codes for CASSTGGWETQYF.

The chain is built from TRBV4-2 and TRBJ1-4; TRBD1 matches 11 bases. The junction had 11 bases not matched to a gene; V was cut back by 0 bases and J by 2 bases. The CDR3 consists of 20 residues. CDR1 is LGHNA, CDR2 YNFKEQ, per germline. CDR3 bases: TGTGCCAGCAGCCAAGATCCTAGGACAGGGGGCGCGAGGACTAATGAAAAACTGTTTTTT. Translation gives CASSQDPRTGGARTNEKLFF.

The chain carries TRBV20-1 and TRBJ2-1; possible D gene TRBD2, 5 bases. The ends were cut back, 5 bases at V and 7 bases at J, with 9 bases in the middle. Germline V gene lookup returns CDR1 DFQATT and CDR2 SNEGSKA (reference sequence). The CDR3 has 11 residues. This CDR3 reads CSAERVNEQFF. DNA for the CDR3: TGCAGTGCTGAGAGGGTAAATGAGCAGTTCTTC.

CDR3 sequence: CASSYSGQGAVNTIYF. The CDR3 bases are TGTGCCAGCAGTTACTCGGGGCAGGGGGCAGTTAACACCATATATTTT. The V gene is TRBV6-5, the J gene TRBJ1-3; 8 positions agree with TRBD1. V lost 0 bases and J lost 7; bases outside the gene matches: 8. The CDR3 length is 16 residues. CDR1 is MNHEY and CDR2 is SVGAGI in the germline V gene.